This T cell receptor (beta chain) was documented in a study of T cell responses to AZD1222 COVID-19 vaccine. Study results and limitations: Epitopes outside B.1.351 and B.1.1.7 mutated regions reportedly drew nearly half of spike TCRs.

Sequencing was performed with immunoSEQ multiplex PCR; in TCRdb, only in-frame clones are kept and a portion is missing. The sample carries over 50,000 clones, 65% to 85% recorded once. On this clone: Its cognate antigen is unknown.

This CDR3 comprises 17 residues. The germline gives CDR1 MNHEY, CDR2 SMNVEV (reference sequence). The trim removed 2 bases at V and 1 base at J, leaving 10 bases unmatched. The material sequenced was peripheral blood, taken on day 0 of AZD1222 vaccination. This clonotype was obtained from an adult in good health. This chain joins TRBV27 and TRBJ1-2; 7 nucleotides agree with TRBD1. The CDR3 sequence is CASSLVGDSSLNYGYTF. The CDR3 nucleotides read TGTGCCAGCAGTTTAGTGGGGGACAGTTCCCTTAACTATGGCTACACCTTC.